This T cell receptor (beta chain) was identified in a study of T cell responses to AZD1222 COVID-19 vaccine. Study observations and caveats: Every sample of the repertoires postdated the peak T cell response. As reported, nearly half of all spike-specific TCRs target variant regions that are unmutated. Only a handful of AZD1222 recipients, six or seven in all, had baseline seropositivity.

With 2 bases removed from V and 0 bases from J, the gap between germline ends came to 16 bases. This CDR3 contains 17 residues. CDR1 MNHEY and CDR2 SVGEGT come from the germline V gene. Repertoires were generated with immunoSEQ multiplex PCR, while TCRdb's copy carries only in-frame clones and drops some. The sample includes 170,000 or so clones, less than 95% of them seen just once. This clone was seen only once. Its target is unknown. This chain joins TRBV6-2 or TRBV6-3 and TRBJ1-1; TRBD1 might be the D (6 bases). The receptor was derived from an adult in good health. Source: peripheral blood, taken on day 0 of AZD1222 vaccination. The CDR3 reads CASSYGRGRQMNTEAFF. CDR3 nucleotide sequence: TGTGCCAGCAGTTACGGCCGGGGGCGGCAGATGAACACTGAAGCTTTCTTT.